The 27 T cell receptor beta chains below all came from one sample that was sequenced in a study of blood T cell repertoires in COVID-19 (dated by TCRdb to about 2020). The protocol used for the library was the immunoSEQ multiplex PCR assay. This is the immuneACCESS table as TCRdb keeps it, with only in-frame sequences that have V and J called. A part of the clones is gone; compared with another copy, unresolved V genes explain less than half, and the rest is unexplained. The sample data list over 90,000 clones, and around four fifths of these were observed just once. 12% of the sample is held by the ten biggest clonotypes. Sequencing input: peripheral blood. The origin of the receptors is a human donor in a cohort sampled during active COVID-19.

The J gene is TRBJ2-7, the V gene TRBV29-1, with D perhaps TRBD1 (6 bases). Trimming pared 6 bases from V and 1 base from J, leaving 13 bases between. The CDR3 has 13 residues. Germline assignment: CDR1 SQVTM and CDR2 ANQGSEA. This CDR3 is CSVPKQGSYEQYF. The CDR3 coding sequence is TGCAGCGTCCCAAAACAGGGATCCTACGAGCAGTACTTC.

V gene TRBV27 combines with J gene TRBJ2-7; 8 positions agree with TRBD1. V lost 4 bases, J lost 5 bases, and 10 bases stayed unmatched. Germline CDR1 MNHEY, CDR2 SMNVEV (reference sequence). The CDR3 spans 15 residues. The CDR3 protein is CASSSPYRQGHEQYF. CDR3 coding DNA: TGTGCCAGCAGTTCCCCATACAGACAGGGGCACGAGCAGTACTTC.

This chain links TRBV19 with TRBJ2-2; 9 bases line up with TRBD2. V shed 1 base, J shed 2 bases, and the junction held 8 bases outside the gene matches. Germline V gene lookup returns CDR1 LNHDA and CDR2 SQIVND (reference sequence). CDR3 length: 18 residues. The CDR3 DNA follows: TGTGCCAGTAGTATAGTAACTAGCGGGTACCGAAACACCGGGGAGCTGTTTTTT. Its translation: CASSIVTSGYRNTGELFF.

The chain uses TRBV20-1 and TRBJ1-3, with D unclear. The CDR3 runs 14 residues. Germline CDR1 and CDR2: DFQATT and SNEGSKA (reference sequence). Trimming took off 3 bases at V and 0 bases at J, with 9 bases between the two ends. The CDR3, as DNA: TGCAGTGCTAGTCACACCCGCTCTGGAAACACCATATATTTT. Protein product: CSASHTRSGNTIYF.

This chain connects TRBV23-1 to TRBJ2-1; 15 bases align to TRBD2. TRBV23-1 is classed as an ORF, of uncertain function. J lost 8 bases, V lost 1 base, and 6 bases had no gene match. The CDR3 is 17 amino acids. The CDR3 here is CASSQYPRTSGGDEQFF. The CDR3 region has the DNA TGCGCCAGCAGTCAATATCCACGGACTAGCGGGGGGGATGAGCAGTTCTTC.

This clone occurred once. The V gene is TRBV6-6, the J gene TRBJ2-7; D possibly corresponds to TRBD2 (6 bases). Germline V CDR1 and CDR2: MNHNY, SVGAGI (reference sequence). The CDR3 sequence is 15 residues long. V was trimmed by 3 bases and J by 7 bases, leaving 19 bases between them. DNA for the CDR3: TGTGCCAGCAGTTATTCCCGGAGGGGTACGGCGGAGCAGTACTTC. Residues: CASSYSRRGTAEQYF.

The chain uses TRBV5-6 and TRBJ1-5; the D gene is possibly TRBD1 (5 bases). Germline V CDR1 and CDR2: SGHDT, YYEEEE. Trimming stripped 3 bases from V and 1 base from J, with 17 bases between. The CDR3 loop spans 17 amino acids. CDR3 amino acids: CASSSRGRGSSNQPQHF. CDR3 bases: TGTGCCAGCAGCTCCAGAGGGAGGGGATCCAGCAATCAGCCCCAGCATTTT.

The V call is TRBV7-2, the J call TRBJ2-1; 15 nucleotides align to TRBD2. The CDR3 covers 13 residues. Germline trimming cut 11 bases from V and 5 bases from J; bases unmatched to any gene: 1. CDR1 and CDR2 (germline): SGHTA, FQGNSA. CDR3 sequence reads: CAGTSGGNNEQFF. The CDR3, as DNA: TGTGCCGGGACTAGCGGGGGGAACAATGAGCAGTTCTTC.

This clone showed up just a few times. The genes are TRBV3-1 (or the pseudogene TRBV3-2) and TRBJ1-2; no firm D call. Looked up from germline, CDR1 is LGHDT and CDR2 is YNNKEL (reference sequence). The CDR3 totals 16 residues. Trimming left V 0 bases short and J 8 bases short, with 19 bases between. The CDR3 region is CASSQDSGGSPKGYTF. CDR3 in DNA: TGTGCCAGCAGCCAAGATTCGGGCGGGTCTCCAAAGGGCTACACCTTC.

This rearrangement joins TRBV3-1 (or the pseudogene TRBV3-2) to TRBJ2-1, with 7 positions matching TRBD2. Germline V lookup: CDR1 LGHDT, CDR2 YNNKEL (reference sequence). J gave up 2 bases and V 4 bases, and 11 bases lay outside the gene matches. This CDR3 region has 17 residues. CDR3 sequence (DNA): TGTGCCAGCAGCCGCCCAGGCGGGGGAACGACCTACAATGAGCAGTTCTTC. Protein: CASSRPGGGTTYNEQFF.

This chain links TRBV2 with TRBJ1-5; tentative D call: TRBD1 (6 bases). V lost 8 bases and J lost 4, with 12 bases in between. Germline values: CDR1 SNHLY, CDR2 FYNNEI. CDR3 length equals 13 residues. The CDR3 bases are TGTGCCAGCGGCCGGGACACGAATCAGCCCCAGCATTTT. This encodes CASGRDTNQPQHF. Using reference TRBV2 and TRBJ1-5 for the parts outside the CDR3, the full variable domain is EPEVTQTPSHQVTQMGQEVILRCVPISNHLYFYWYRQILGQKVEFLVSFYNNEISEKSEIFDDQFSVERPDGSNFTLKIRSTKLEDSAMYFCASGRDTNQPQHFGDGTRLSIL.

The rearrangement uses TRBV11-3 and TRBJ1-4; no firm D call. The CDR3 runs 12 residues. The germline gives CDR1 SGHNT, CDR2 YENEEA. V was clipped by 0 bases and J by 12 bases, with 8 bases between them. The CDR3 reads CASSLEVGELFF. DNA of the CDR3: TGTGCCAGCAGCTTAGAGGTTGGAGAACTGTTTTTT.

The V gene is TRBV6-5, the J gene TRBJ2-1, with TRBD2 matching 7 bases. CDR3 length equals 14 residues. With 6 bases clipped from V and 3 bases from J, the junction kept 5 bases outside the gene matches. Germline assignment: CDR1 MNHEY and CDR2 SVGAGI. DNA of the CDR3: TGTGCCAGCAGGATCACGGGGGGCTACAATGAGCAGTTCTTC. Encoded protein: CASRITGGYNEQFF.

This chain links TRBV5-1 with TRBJ2-1; 9 positions match TRBD2. The CDR3 totals 15 residues. V lost 4 bases to trimming and J lost 6 bases; unmatched junction nucleotides: 8. Germline values: CDR1 SGHRS, CDR2 YFSETQ. DNA for the CDR3: TGCGCCAGCAGCCTGGCGGGGGGGCAGGGCAATGAGCAGTTCTTC. Protein: CASSLAGGQGNEQFF.

This clone has a single count. The chain carries TRBV4-1 and TRBJ2-5; 7 nucleotides agree with TRBD1. CDR1 is MGHRA, CDR2 YSYEKL, per germline. This CDR3 contains 16 residues. V lost 4 bases, J lost 1 base, and 9 bases stayed unmatched. The CDR3 loop is CASSPDGTASQETQYF. The CDR3 nucleotides are TGCGCCAGCAGCCCCGATGGGACAGCGAGCCAAGAGACCCAGTACTTC.

This clone was counted only a few times. The chain couples TRBV2 to TRBJ2-3; 8 bases are shared with TRBD1. From germline, CDR1 is SNHLY and CDR2 FYNNEI. The CDR3 totals 15 residues. J lost 2 bases, V lost 8 bases, and 9 bases had no gene match. This CDR3 is CASAPDRAYTDTQYF. For the CDR3, the DNA is TGTGCCAGCGCCCCGGACAGGGCGTACACAGATACGCAGTATTTT.

The V and J genes are TRBV27 and TRBJ1-2, with a possible D match to TRBD1 (6 bases). V dropped 6 bases and J dropped 9 bases, with 17 bases sitting between them. Looked up from germline, CDR1 is MNHEY and CDR2 is SMNVEV (reference sequence). CDR3 size: 13 residues. CDR3 coding DNA: TGTGCCAGCAGGGCACAGGGTTCGCCTAGCTACACCTTC. Residues: CASRAQGSPSYTF.

This chain links TRBV5-1 with TRBJ2-2, with TRBD1 matching over 8 bases. The V segment lost 4 bases and the J segment 0 bases; nucleotides outside the gene matches: 8. The length of the CDR3 is 17 residues. Per the germline V gene, CDR1 is SGHRS and CDR2 is YFSETQ. The CDR3 coding sequence is TGCGCCAGCAGCCCGACGGGACAGGCAGCGAACACCGGGGAGCTGTTTTTT. As protein: CASSPTGQAANTGELFF.

This clone was seen a single time. The V and J genes are TRBV5-1 and TRBJ1-2, with D unclear. Germline V gene data show CDR1 as SGHRS and CDR2 as YFSETQ. CDR3 length: 14 residues. Trimming removed 0 bases from V and 5 bases from J, with 11 bases in between. The CDR3 loop reads CASSLEGSRYGYTF. In nucleotides, the CDR3 is TGCGCCAGCAGCTTGGAAGGGAGCAGATATGGCTACACCTTC.

This clone was recorded a few times. The genes are TRBV4-1 and TRBJ2-7; 9 positions match TRBD1. Trimming at V came to 0 bases and at J to 3 bases, leaving 9 bases not matched to a gene. This CDR3 is 17 amino acids long. Germline-derived CDR1 and CDR2 are MGHRA and YSYEKL. CDR3 sequence: CASSQDPPGQGGYEQYF. CDR3 DNA: TGCGCCAGCAGCCAAGACCCCCCGGGACAGGGAGGCTACGAGCAGTACTTC.

The CDR3 protein is CASRSFARGNTEAFF. Written as DNA, the CDR3 is TGTGCCAGCAGGTCGTTCGCCCGGGGGAACACTGAAGCTTTCTTT. The chain joins TRBV5-8 to TRBJ1-1, with no clear D. Trimming removed 5 bases from V and 1 base from J, with 15 bases in between. Germline lookup yields CDR1 SGHTS and CDR2 YDEGEE. The CDR3 totals 15 residues.

The chain combines TRBV2 with TRBJ1-6, with 8 nucleotides matching TRBD1. The ends lost 10 bases at V and 13 bases at J; junction bases unmatched: 9. Germline loops: CDR1 SNHLY, CDR2 FYNNEI. The CDR3 sequence is 12 residues long. The CDR3 DNA reads as TGTGCCACCGGACAGGGCCCAGTGCCCCTCCACTTT. It yields the protein CATGQGPVPLHF.

This rearrangement joins TRBV9 to TRBJ1-6; weak D call: TRBD1 (5 bases). V lost 0 bases and J lost 8, with 12 bases in between. This CDR3 region has 15 residues. CDR1 and CDR2 (germline): SGDLS, YYNGEE. Written as DNA, the CDR3 is TGTGCCAGCAGCGTAGGATCAGGGCCCGATTCACCCCTCCACTTT. Its translation: CASSVGSGPDSPLHF.

This clone was counted between two and nine times. This chain links TRBV7-9 with TRBJ2-3; possibly TRBD1 for D (6 bases). CDR3 length equals 17 residues. The V and J ends lost 5 bases and 0 bases respectively, with 18 bases between them. Germline V CDR1 and CDR2: SEHNR, FQNEAQ (reference sequence). The CDR3 spells CASSPGTSLTSTDTQYF. For the CDR3, the DNA is TGTGCCAGCAGCCCCGGGACAAGTCTGACTAGCACAGATACGCAGTATTTT.

The chain couples TRBV2 to TRBJ1-4, with 10 bases identical to TRBD1. Germline trimming cut 5 bases from V and 4 bases from J; bases unmatched to any gene: 4. In germline, CDR1 is SNHLY, CDR2 FYNNEI. This CDR3 is built from 15 residues. Written as DNA, the CDR3 is TGTGCCAGCAGTATAAGGACAGGGGGTAATGAAAAACTGTTTTTT. Its translation: CASSIRTGGNEKLFF.

The chain carries TRBV11-3 and TRBJ1-2; 7 positions agree with TRBD1. The CDR3 totals 14 residues. J lost 4 bases, V lost 4 bases, and 6 bases had no gene match. CDR1 is SGHNT and CDR2 is YENEEA in the germline V gene. The CDR3 spells CASSYQGDPYGYTF. CDR3 coding DNA: TGTGCCAGCAGCTACCAGGGGGACCCCTATGGCTACACCTTC.

This clone was seen only a few times. The chain links TRBV3-1 (or the pseudogene TRBV3-2) to TRBJ2-3, with 15 bases lining up with TRBD2. CDR1 and CDR2 from the germline V gene are LGHDT and YNNKEL (reference sequence). V lost 6 bases, J lost 0 bases, and 4 bases stayed unmatched. The CDR3 length is 17 residues. CDR3 bases: TGTGCCAGCAGTCTGGGACTAGCGGGGGGTAGCACAGATACGCAGTATTTT. It yields the protein CASSLGLAGGSTDTQYF.